The clone carrying this TCR beta chain has a handful of counts. What it binds is not known. Sequencing of TCR beta was carried out in blood CD8+ and CD4+ T cells. The sample belongs to a study of CD8 T cells in Susac syndrome. Study-wide context: Patients with Susac syndrome were therapy-naive, treated with corticosteroids, or treated with intravenous immunoglobulin alone when blood was collected. Points from the study as a whole: When the CD4+ T cell repertoires of patients with Susac syndrome were examined, they did not show any clonal expansion. The TCR sequencing and HLA analysis in the study involved a relatively small number of individuals, as the study acknowledged.

Random hexamers were used to reverse transcribe an amount of 0.5 to 1 ug RNA. TCRdb passed the immunoSEQ multiplex PCR reads through MiXCR, listing each CDR3 protein once. The sample carries just over 150,000 distinct CDR3 sequences, 95% recorded once. The CDR3 contains 15 residues. The V end was cut by 2 bases, the J end by 0 bases, with 10 bases between. Germline V gene data show CDR1 as MNHEY and CDR2 as SVGEGT. This TCR was sampled from a human donor with Susac syndrome. Material: CD4+ T cells from PBMCs. The V gene is TRBV6-2 or TRBV6-3, the J gene TRBJ1-1; a possible D gene is TRBD1 (6 bases). CDR3 protein: CASSYPDSLNTEAFF. The CDR3 DNA sequence: TGTGCCAGCAGTTACCCGGACAGCTTGAACACTGAAGCTTTCTTT.